Shown below are 21 T cell receptor beta chains from a single sample sequenced in a study of glioma-infiltrating T cells. Amplification of TCR alpha and beta CDR3 regions from RNA used iRepertoire nested multiplex PCR. TCRdb fed the multiplex PCR reads into MiXCR, producing one record per CDR3 protein. The data show approximately 110,000 distinct CDR3 sequences, approximately 25% seen once. The material sequenced was glioma tissue, nonneoplastic brain tissue, or PBMCs (not recorded which). Receptors originate from a human donor with low-grade glioma or glioblastoma, undergoing nonglioma brain surgery, or in good health (not recorded which).

This clonotype was seen ten or more times. V gene TRBV25-1 combines with J gene TRBJ1-1, with 8 bases aligning to TRBD1. Germline CDR1 and CDR2: MGHDK and SYGVNS. The length of the CDR3 is 13 residues. The V and J ends lost 7 bases and 6 bases, in that order; junction bases with no gene match: 7. The CDR3 DNA is TGTGCCAGCACTAGGACAGGGCACTCTGAAGCTTTCTTT. As protein: CASTRTGHSEAFF.

This clonotype was recorded a few times. The chain joins TRBV4-3 to TRBJ2-7; no clear D gene. The CDR3 totals 13 residues. The ends were cut back, 0 bases at V and 4 bases at J, with 7 bases in the middle. The germline V gene encodes CDR1 LGHNA and CDR2 YSLEER. As DNA, the CDR3 is TGCGCCAGCAGCCAAGAAACAGCATACGAGCAGTACTTC. Residues: CASSQETAYEQYF.

On this clonotype: Just one base apart from a much larger clone, this may be a read error. The V and J genes are TRBV25-1 and TRBJ2-7; 8 nucleotides match TRBD1. Germline V lookup: CDR1 MGHDK, CDR2 SYGVNS. Trimming took 6 bases from V and 5 from J; bases not matched to a gene: 9. This CDR3 is built from 14 residues. CDR3 DNA sequence: TGTGCCAGCAGGGAGGCGGACAGGGTAGACGAGCAGTACTTC. Protein product: CASREADRVDEQYF.

Many counts were recorded for this clonotype. V is TRBV20-1 and J is TRBJ2-3; 10 bases are shared with TRBD2. This CDR3 contains 15 residues. Trimming cost V 2 bases and J 6 bases; bases outside gene matches: 8. Germline V gene data show CDR1 as DFQATT and CDR2 as SNEGSKA (reference sequence). DNA of the CDR3: TGCAGTGCTAGACCAACCACTAGCGGGATGGATACGCAGTATTTT. Encoded protein: CSARPTTSGMDTQYF.

The chain employs TRBV11-2 and TRBJ2-7, with D unresolved. This CDR3 is 12 amino acids long. Germline CDR1 reads SGHAT; CDR2 reads FQNNGV. Trimming left V 6 bases short and J 6 bases short, with 12 bases between. CDR3 region: CASRPESSEQYF. DNA of the CDR3: TGTGCCAGCAGGCCGGAGAGTAGCGAGCAGTACTTC.

The chain carries TRBV7-2 and TRBJ1-6; no firm D call. Trimming pared 4 bases from V and 7 bases from J, leaving 17 bases between. This CDR3 region has 16 residues. CDR1 and CDR2 (germline): SGHTA, FQGNSA. CDR3 loop: CASSSRMVESNSPLHF. CDR3 coding DNA: TGTGCCAGCAGCTCCCGAATGGTAGAATCAAATTCACCCCTCCACTTT.

This clonotype was picked up many times. DNA of the CDR3: TGTGCCAGCAGCCAAGTAGACATGAACACTGAAGCTTTCTTT. It codes for CASSQVDMNTEAFF. The chain recombines TRBV4-2 with TRBJ1-1; D unresolved. CDR3 length: 14 amino acids. Trimming left V 1 base short and J 0 bases short, with 6 bases between. Looked up from germline, CDR1 is LGHNA and CDR2 is YNFKEQ.

The CDR3: CSASTSGRTDTQYF. DNA of the CDR3: TGCAGTGCTAGTACTAGCGGGAGGACGGATACGCAGTATTTT. This sequence joins TRBV20-1 and TRBJ2-3; 12 bases agree with TRBD2. This CDR3 is 14 amino acids long. Germline CDR1 and CDR2: DFQATT and SNEGSKA (reference sequence). The junction had 4 bases not matched to a gene; V was cut back by 3 bases and J by 6 bases.

The chain combines TRBV5-1 with TRBJ1-3; D ambiguous. This CDR3 comprises 14 residues. The germline V and J ends were trimmed by 2 bases and 9 bases, with 15 bases remaining between them. Germline loops: CDR1 SGHRS, CDR2 YFSETQ. CDR3 coding DNA: TGCGCCAGCAGCTTAGGCCAGAGCGAGGGCACCATATATTTT. Protein sequence: CASSLGQSEGTIYF.

A few counts support this clonotype. The rearrangement uses TRBV7-2 and TRBJ1-2; the match to TRBD1 covers 9 bases. Looked up from germline, CDR1 is SGHTA and CDR2 is FQGNSA. V gave up 1 base and J gave up 7 bases; unmatched junction bases: 4. This CDR3 has 14 residues. CDR3 amino acids: CASSLGGQGGGYTF. CDR3 DNA sequence: TGTGCCAGCAGCTTAGGGGGACAGGGTGGTGGCTACACCTTC.

This clonotype was seen repeatedly, ten times or more. The rearrangement links TRBV20-1 to TRBJ2-7, with D hard to call. V was pared by 5 bases and J by 0 bases, with 14 bases between. Germline V CDR1 and CDR2: DFQATT, SNEGSKA (reference sequence). CDR3 length equals 14 residues. CDR3 in amino acids: CSAAPPRASYEQYF. The CDR3 nucleotides are TGCAGTGCTGCCCCCCCCCGGGCCTCCTACGAGCAGTACTTC.

With regard to this clonotype: One base away lies a much larger clone, so this may be a sequencing read error. The chain joins TRBV7-8 to TRBJ1-1; 10 bases agree with TRBD1. Germline trimming cut 8 bases from V and 2 bases from J; bases unmatched to any gene: 11. CDR1 and CDR2 from the germline V gene are SGHVS and FQNEAQ. CDR3 length: 16 amino acids. The CDR3 DNA reads TGTGCCAGCCGCGCGCAGACAGGGGGCAAAAACACTGAAGCTTTCTTT. It specifies CASRAQTGGKNTEAFF.

This clonotype was detected many times. The rearrangement uses TRBV20-1 and TRBJ2-3, with D uncertain. V was cut by 4 bases and J by 6 bases, with 11 bases left in between. CDR3 length: 12 amino acids. Germline CDR1 is DFQATT and CDR2 is SNEGSKA (reference sequence). CDR3 in DNA: TGCAGTGCTACTCCGGTTGAGGATACGCAGTATTTT. Protein product: CSATPVEDTQYF.

As regards this clonotype: Just one base apart from a much larger clone, this may be a read error. Because the CDR3 is missing its conserved closing phenylalanine or tryptophan, this is likely a read error. This chain connects TRBV20-1 to TRBJ2-7; D possibly corresponds to TRBD1 (6 bases). The germline V gene encodes CDR1 DFQATT and CDR2 SNEGSKA (reference sequence). The CDR3 consists of 13 residues. Deletions cut 5 bases from V and 5 bases from J, with 16 bases between. The CDR3 bases are TGCAGTGCTGACCGGACAGAAGGAGACGAGCAGTACTTA. It encodes CSADRTEGDEQYL.

With respect to this clonotype: This may be a read error: a much more frequent sequence differs by one nucleotide. The chain has TRBV19 and TRBJ1-1; D possibly corresponds to TRBD1 (6 bases). The V end was cut by 7 bases, the J end by 6 bases, with 9 bases between. CDR3 length: 11 residues. The germline CDR1 and CDR2 sequences are LNHDA and SQIVND (reference sequence). The CDR3 is CASTWGPEAFF. The CDR3 DNA follows: TGTGCCAGTACTTGGGGGCCTGAAGCTTTCTTT.

In this sample, this clonotype turned up many times. The V and J genes are TRBV7-9 and TRBJ1-2, with 8 bases matching TRBD1. This CDR3 is 16 amino acids long. Per the germline V gene, CDR1 is SEHNR and CDR2 is FQNEAQ (reference sequence). V dropped 0 bases and J dropped 4; count of bases not matched to a gene: 7. CDR3 bases: TGTGCCAGCAGCTTAGCTAGGGCAGGGGGCTTCTATGGCTACACCTTC. It specifies CASSLARAGGFYGYTF.

This clonotype has only one observation. One base away lies a much larger clone, so this may be a sequencing read error. The V gene is TRBV19, the J gene TRBJ2-1, with 9 bases identical to TRBD1. The CDR3 is made up of 16 amino acids. V was clipped by 5 bases and J by 1 base; unmatched bases: 6. Looked up from germline, CDR1 is LNHDA and CDR2 is SQIVND (reference sequence). CDR3 sequence (DNA): TGTGCCAGTAGTGTAGTGGGACAGGGTTCCTACAATGAGCAGTTCTTC. Residues: CASSVVGQGSYNEQFF. The whole variable domain, remainder taken from reference TRBV19 and TRBJ2-1, is DGGITQSPKYLFRKEGQNVTLSCEQNLNHDAMYWYRQDPGQGLRLIYYSQIVNDFQKGDIAEGYSVSREKKESFPLTVTSAQKNPTAFYLCASSVVGQGSYNEQFFGPGTRLTVL.

The V gene is TRBV7-6, the J gene TRBJ2-3; 8 nucleotides align to TRBD1. The CDR3 extends over 16 amino acids. The junction had 10 bases not matched to a gene; V was cut back by 8 bases and J by 0 bases. Looked up from germline, CDR1 is SGHVS and CDR2 is FNYEAQ. CDR3 nucleotides: TGTGCCAGCCGCCCGACCTGGGACAGGAGCACAGATACGCAGTATTTT. Translated: CASRPTWDRSTDTQYF.

This clonotype was seen many times. This sequence joins TRBV27 and TRBJ1-1; 8 bases match TRBD1. The CDR3 length is 14 residues. After removal of 6 bases from V and 1 base from J, the junction contained 4 bases not matched to a gene. CDR1 and CDR2 from the germline V gene are MNHEY and SMNVEV (reference sequence). The CDR3 loop reads CASRTGTGNTEAFF. The CDR3 nucleotides are TGTGCCAGCAGGACCGGGACAGGGAACACTGAAGCTTTCTTT.

This clonotype was observed at least ten times. The V call is TRBV4-1, the J call TRBJ2-7; no clear D. CDR1 and CDR2 from the germline V gene are MGHRA and YSYEKL. There are 13 residues in the CDR3. Deletions cut 1 base from V and 4 bases from J, with 8 bases between. The CDR3 protein is CASSQAKGYEQYF. For the CDR3, the DNA is TGCGCCAGCAGCCAAGCCAAGGGTTACGAGCAGTACTTC.

In this sample, this clonotype turned up many times. The V and J genes are TRBV4-1 and TRBJ2-5; 14 bases map to TRBD2. Germline loops: CDR1 MGHRA, CDR2 YSYEKL. The CDR3 is made up of 17 amino acids. Germline trimming cut 1 base from V and 4 bases from J; bases unmatched to any gene: 5. The CDR3 region has the DNA TGCGCCAGCAGCCAAGGGGGGACTAGCGGGAGTTTAGAGACCCAGTACTTC. This encodes CASSQGGTSGSLETQYF.